The present T cell receptor (beta chain) was sequenced within a study of long-term antiretroviral therapy in people with HIV. The ends lost 0 bases at V and 4 bases at J; junction bases unmatched: 2. The CDR3 loop spans 14 amino acids. The germline CDR1 and CDR2 sequences are SGHRS and YFSETQ. Comments on this clone: What it recognizes is unknown.

The assay used was immunoSEQ (version v3.0), run at survey level. Generated by immunoSEQ multiplex PCR, the TCRdb table keeps only in-frame clones and is missing some. The repertoire includes 35,000 to 45,000 clones, 75% to 85% of them detected once, and around 12% sits in the top ten. Findings of the study overall: Someone took the blood between about 2003 and 2017, maybe while older ART regimens were in use. Adherence to ART, viral resistance and therapy changes lacked any data.

V is TRBV5-1 and J is TRBJ2-3, with 7 bases fitting TRBD2. The starting material was unsorted PBMCs, obtained 0.3 years after starting antiretroviral therapy. This clonotype originated in a man younger than 30 with HIV. In DNA, the CDR3 is TGCGCCAGCAGCTTGGATGGGAGGGCAGATACGCAGTATTTT. Its translation: CASSLDGRADTQYF.